This TCR beta chain was sequenced in a study of T cell responses to AZD1222 COVID-19 vaccine. Study-level points and caveats: Baseline seropositives among AZD1222 recipients totaled only 6 or 7.

In germline, CDR1 is SGHVS, CDR2 FQNEAQ. The CDR3 has 15 residues. Losses at the gene ends were 5 bases for V and 8 bases for J; bases not matched to a gene: 11. A word on this clone: The antigen is not known.

This table comes from immunoSEQ multiplex PCR, and its TCRdb copy is limited to in-frame clones, with some not included. The sample contains 100,000 to 150,000 clones, roughly 93% of which appear only once. This sequence originates from an adult who received the AZD1222 COVID-19 vaccine. The starting material was peripheral blood, obtained 28 days after the second AZD1222 dose. This chain uses TRBV7-8 with TRBJ2-2; 7 bases map to TRBD2. The CDR3 reads CASSRMGGALGELFF. The CDR3 DNA reads as TGTGCCAGCAGCCGTATGGGAGGGGCTTTGGGGGAGCTGTTTTTT.